In its sample, the clone carrying this T cell receptor beta chain was seen many times. TCRdb re-called the 5' RACE reads with MiXCR, one entry per CDR3 protein. The data show 30,000 or so distinct CDR3 sequences, 27% seen once. V was shortened by 2 bases and J by 1 base, with 12 bases between the two germline ends. Germline CDR1 MGHRA, CDR2 YSYEKL. CDR3 length equals 17 residues. Treg sorting used a CD4+CD25+CD127-/low gate. The chain has TRBV4-1 and TRBJ2-6, with D maybe TRBD1 (5 bases). The sequence was obtained from a female donor with breast cancer. The sample taken for sequencing was tumor-infiltrating Tregs sorted from the breast tumor. The CDR3 sequence is CASSQSTGISGANVLTF. The CDR3, as DNA: TGCGCCAGCAGCCAATCCACAGGTATATCTGGGGCCAACGTCCTGACTTTC.